One sample yielded the 5 T cell receptor beta chains listed below, sequenced in a study of shared clonotypes between healthy human individuals. Sequencing was performed with immunoSEQ multiplex PCR; in TCRdb, only in-frame clones are kept and a portion is missing. The profile shows around 500,000 clones, more than 65% of them singletons. Sequenced sample: PBMCs. The receptors originated from a woman in her 40s in good health. Some clones in this sample may be carry-over from other donors' samples.

As to this clone: This is likely an artifact of a read error, given a far larger clone one base away. The chain carries TRBV2 and TRBJ2-7, with D possibly TRBD1 on 6 matching bases. CDR3 size: 14 residues. V lost 8 bases and J lost 4, with 18 bases in between. Looked up from germline, CDR1 is SNHLY and CDR2 is FYNNEI. The CDR3: CASALYRDQYEQYF. In DNA form, the CDR3 reads TGTGCCAGCGCCCTCTACAGGGACCAATACGAGCAGTACTTC.

The gene calls are TRBV18 and TRBJ1-2; 12 bases match TRBD1. Trimming at V came to 6 bases and at J to 6 bases, leaving 5 bases not matched to a gene. This CDR3 has 14 residues. Looked up from germline, CDR1 is KGHSH and CDR2 is LQKENI. CDR3 bases: TGTGCCAGCTCCGAGGGACAGGGGGCGAATGGCTACACCTTC. As protein: CASSEGQGANGYTF.

V is TRBV14 and J is TRBJ2-2; D unresolved. CDR3 length equals 13 residues. Between the trimmed V and J ends, which lost 7 bases and 4 bases, there was a span of 10 bases. Looked up from germline, CDR1 is SGHDN and CDR2 is FVKESK. The CDR3 spells CASTPWGTGELFF. CDR3 coding DNA: TGTGCCAGCACCCCCTGGGGCACCGGGGAGCTGTTTTTT. The whole variable domain, remainder taken from reference TRBV14 and TRBJ2-2, is EAGVTQFPSHSVIEKGQTVTLRCDPISGHDNLYWYRRVMGKEIKFLLHFVKESKQDESGMPNNRFLAERTGGTYSTLKVQPAELEDSGVYFCASTPWGTGELFFGEGSRLTVL.

The CDR3 nucleotides are TGTGCCAGCAGCCCGATTTGGGACAGCGAAAAACTGTTTTTT. Translating it yields CASSPIWDSEKLFF. This chain links TRBV5-5 with TRBJ1-4; 7 bases are a match to TRBD1. The trim removed 4 bases at V and 8 bases at J, leaving 8 bases unmatched. Per germline, CDR1 SGHKS and CDR2 YYEKEE (reference sequence). There are 14 residues in the CDR3.

This clone was seen only once. Distinct nucleotide sequences in the sample also encode this CDR3. The CDR3: CASRLAGTYEQYF. In DNA, the CDR3 is TGTGCCAGCCGCCTAGCGGGGACCTACGAGCAGTACTTC. The rearrangement uses TRBV2 and TRBJ2-7; 9 nucleotides line up with TRBD2. V dropped 8 bases and J dropped 2; count of bases not matched to a gene: 4. The CDR3 extends over 13 amino acids. Germline lookup yields CDR1 SNHLY and CDR2 FYNNEI.